These 21 T cell receptor beta chains were sequenced from one sample in a study of identical twins. TCRdb independently ran MiXCR on the 5' RACE reads; one entry per CDR3 protein. The profile shows hundreds of thousands of distinct CDR3 sequences, over 9% of them singletons. These data also formed part of another study, on yellow fever vaccine responses in identical twins.

The material sequenced was CD8+ T cells sorted from blood. All receptors come from a woman between 18 and 29 years old in good health.

This clonotype occurred a few times. This sequence joins TRBV28 and TRBJ1-4; no clear D gene. With 1 base removed from V and 4 bases from J, the gap between germline ends came to 4 bases. Germline CDR1 is MDHEN and CDR2 is SYDVKM. The CDR3 consists of 13 residues. As DNA, the CDR3 is TGTGCCAGCAGTTTATTAGTTAATGAAAAACTGTTTTTT. Its protein product is CASSLLVNEKLFF. Full variable domain (remainder filled in from reference TRBV28 and TRBJ1-4): DVKVTQSSRYLVKRTGEKVFLECVQDMDHENMFWYRQDPGLGLRLIYFSYDVKMKEKGDIPEGYSVSREKKERFSLILESASTNQTSMYLCASSLLVNEKLFFGSGTQLSVL.

This clonotype was detected a few times. The chain employs TRBV20-1 and TRBJ2-1; D remains unclear. Trimming cost V 5 bases and J 3 bases, with 8 bases left between them. This CDR3 is 12 amino acids long. Looked up from germline, CDR1 is DFQATT and CDR2 is SNEGSKA (reference sequence). As DNA, the CDR3 is TGCAGTGCTTATTACAGCTACAATGAGCAGTTCTTC. Encoded protein: CSAYYSYNEQFF.

This chain links TRBV28 with TRBJ1-4; D is unclear. Trimming took 1 base from V and 8 from J, leaving 14 bases between them. This CDR3 has 15 amino acids. Germline values: CDR1 MDHEN, CDR2 SYDVKM. DNA of the CDR3: TGTGCCAGCAGTTTATCGTACGGGATGGAGGAAAAACTGTTTTTT. It codes for CASSLSYGMEEKLFF.

The CDR3 sequence: CASSFRLLGGAEAFF. The CDR3 region has the DNA TGCGCCAGCAGCTTTAGACTTCTAGGGGGGGCTGAAGCTTTCTTT. V usage is TRBV5-1 and J usage is TRBJ1-1; perhaps TRBD1 as D (6 bases). Germline assignment: CDR1 SGHRS and CDR2 YFSETQ. The CDR3 spans 15 residues. V was clipped by 2 bases and J by 6 bases, with 17 bases between them.

Only a few counts were recorded for this clonotype. V usage is TRBV5-6 and J usage is TRBJ2-7; tentative D call: TRBD1 (6 bases). Trimming removed 6 bases at V and 6 bases at J, with 22 bases between. This CDR3 comprises 15 residues. Germline CDR1 and CDR2: SGHDT and YYEEEE. The CDR3 sequence is CASKPTGTLSGEQYF. For the CDR3, the DNA is TGTGCCAGCAAACCGACCGGGACACTATCAGGCGAGCAGTACTTC. Variable domain in full (rest from reference TRBV5-6 and TRBJ2-7): DAGVTQSPTHLIKTRGQQVTLRCSPKSGHDTVSWYQQALGQGPQFIFQYYEEEERQRGNFPDRFSGHQFPNYSSELNVNALLLGDSALYLCASKPTGTLSGEQYFGPGTRLTVT.

This clonotype has only a few counts. J is TRBJ2-2 and V is TRBV6-4; 8 bases are a match to TRBD2. Unmatched junction bases numbered 5, after V lost 6 bases and J lost 5 bases. The CDR3 totals 14 residues. The germline CDR1 and CDR2 sequences are MRHNA and SNTAGT. In nucleotides, the CDR3 is TGTGCCAGCAGCCCTAGCGGGTGGACCGGGGAGCTGTTTTTT. It is translated as CASSPSGWTGELFF.

This clonotype appeared many times. The chain employs TRBV27 and TRBJ2-2; 11 bases are shared with TRBD1. CDR1 and CDR2 (germline): MNHEY, SMNVEV (reference sequence). The CDR3 contains 17 residues. The V segment lost 5 bases and the J segment 2 bases; nucleotides outside the gene matches: 7. The DNA for the CDR3 is TGTGCCAGCAGTAACCCCGGGACAGGGGGAAACACCGGGGAGCTGTTTTTT. Protein: CASSNPGTGGNTGELFF.

This clonotype was seen ten or more times. V gene TRBV5-5 combines with J gene TRBJ1-4; no reliable D call. CDR3 size: 15 residues. Trimming pared 1 base from V and 7 bases from J, leaving 14 bases between. CDR1 and CDR2 from the germline V gene are SGHKS and YYEKEE (reference sequence). The CDR3 DNA follows: TGTGCCAGCAGCTTGTGGCAGGACGAGGGTGAAAAACTGTTTTTT. Its protein is CASSLWQDEGEKLFF.

This clonotype was detected a few times. The chain recombines TRBV7-9 with TRBJ2-3; TRBD2 matches at 13 bases. After removal of 5 bases from V and 3 bases from J, the junction contained 8 bases not matched to a gene. The CDR3 is made up of 17 amino acids. The V gene's germline CDR1 is SEHNR and CDR2 FQNEAQ (reference sequence). CDR3 nucleotides: TGTGCCAGCAGCGGTAGGGGACTAGCGGGGTTTACAGATACGCAGTATTTT. Translation: CASSGRGLAGFTDTQYF.

This clonotype came up many times. The chain joins TRBV27 to TRBJ2-1; 10 bases line up with TRBD1. This CDR3 is 15 amino acids long. Germline values: CDR1 MNHEY, CDR2 SMNVEV (reference sequence). V dropped 7 bases and J dropped 6; count of bases not matched to a gene: 9. CDR3: CASNQGDRGGNEQFF. Here the CDR3 DNA reads TGTGCCAGCAACCAAGGGGACAGGGGAGGCAATGAGCAGTTCTTC.

This chain links TRBV7-9 with TRBJ1-1; a possible D gene is TRBD1 (5 bases). Trimming took off 3 bases at V and 8 bases at J, with 13 bases between the two ends. This CDR3 has 13 residues. The germline V gene encodes CDR1 SEHNR and CDR2 FQNEAQ (reference sequence). As DNA, the CDR3 is TGTGCCAGCAGCTTTGGGGGGAAGCCAGAAGCTTTCTTT. Residues: CASSFGGKPEAFF.

Many counts were recorded for this clonotype. The rearrangement uses TRBV9 and TRBJ2-1; D unresolved. This CDR3 comprises 14 residues. V lost 0 bases and J 6 bases, leaving 10 bases between the germline ends. Germline loops: CDR1 SGDLS, CDR2 YYNGEE. The CDR3 nucleotides read TGTGCCAGCAGCGTAGGTGGAGCCGCCAATGAGCAGTTCTTC. Translated, it gives CASSVGGAANEQFF.

This clonotype was seen a handful of times. J is TRBJ1-4 and V is TRBV28, with 10 positions matching TRBD1. The CDR3 runs to 13 residues. In germline, CDR1 is MDHEN, CDR2 SYDVKM. With V trimmed by 7 bases and J by 8 bases, 4 bases remained unmatched. DNA of the CDR3: TGTGCCAGCAAGGGGACAGGGGAGGAAAAACTGTTTTTT. Protein: CASKGTGEEKLFF.

The CDR3 nucleotides read TGCAGCGTTGATAGCGGGACCTACAATGAGCAGTTCTTC. The encoded protein is CSVDSGTYNEQFF. The rearrangement links TRBV29-1 to TRBJ2-1; TRBD2 agrees at 8 bases. V was pared by 3 bases and J by 2 bases, with 0 bases of the junction left unmatched. Per germline, CDR1 SQVTM and CDR2 ANQGSEA. This CDR3 is built from 13 residues.

This clonotype was found a few times. The chain combines TRBV11-2 with TRBJ2-7; D is undetermined. Trimming pared 5 bases from V and 3 bases from J, leaving 14 bases between. This CDR3 comprises 14 residues. Germline CDR1 reads SGHAT; CDR2 reads FQNNGV. CDR3 DNA sequence: TGTGCCAGCAGCCGAGGACCGCTATACTACGAGCAGTACGTC. Encoded protein: CASSRGPLYYEQYV.

This clonotype was detected only a few times. J is TRBJ2-6 and V is TRBV20-1, with 7 bases that match TRBD1. The length of the CDR3 is 16 residues. Germline V gives CDR1 DFQATT, CDR2 SNEGSKA (reference sequence). Unmatched junction bases numbered 5, after V lost 3 bases and J lost 0 bases. CDR3 amino acids: CSASPGQRSGANVLTF. The DNA of the CDR3 is TGCAGTGCTAGTCCGGGACAGCGCTCTGGGGCCAACGTCCTGACTTTC.

The chain couples TRBV9 to TRBJ2-5, with D possibly called TRBD1 or TRBD2 (5 bases each). There are 15 residues in the CDR3. CDR1 and CDR2 from the germline V gene are SGDLS and YYNGEE. With 0 bases removed from V and 2 bases from J, the gap between germline ends came to 11 bases. In DNA form, the CDR3 reads TGTGCCAGCAGCGTAGGAGGGGCCCTTCAAGAGACCCAGTACTTC. It translates to CASSVGGALQETQYF. Looking up the rest from reference TRBV9 and TRBJ2-5 gives the full variable domain: DSGVTQTPKHLITATGQRVTLRCSPRSGDLSVYWYQQSLDQGLQFLIQYYNGEERAKGNILERFSAQQFPDLHSELNLSSLELGDSALYFCASSVGGALQETQYFGPGTRLLVL.

This chain links TRBV6-1 with TRBJ2-3; D gene unclear. V was trimmed by 0 bases and J by 0 bases, leaving 10 bases between them. CDR1 MNHNS and CDR2 SASEGT come from the germline V gene. The CDR3 length is 16 residues. CDR3: CASSEAFGSSTDTQYF. The CDR3 nucleotides read TGTGCCAGCAGTGAAGCGTTTGGTTCTAGCACAGATACGCAGTATTTT.

The table lists this clonotype with a few counts. The chain couples TRBV5-1 to TRBJ2-2; no clear D gene. The CDR3 covers 16 residues. Germline loops: CDR1 SGHRS, CDR2 YFSETQ. Trimming shortened V by 3 bases and J by 6 bases, and 18 bases separated the two germline ends. The CDR3 here is CASSSSGRLYAGELFF. DNA of the CDR3: TGCGCCAGCAGCTCCTCGGGCCGCTTGTACGCCGGGGAGCTGTTTTTT. The variable domain in full, completed from reference TRBV5-1 and TRBJ2-2, reads KAGVTQTPRYLIKTRGQQVTLSCSPISGHRSVSWYQQTPGQGLQFLFEYFSETQRNKGNFPGRFSGRQFSNSRSEMNVSTLELGDSALYLCASSSSGRLYAGELFFGEGSRLTVL.

This clonotype has more than one count but fewer than ten. The chain employs TRBV28 and TRBJ2-1; 12 bases agree with TRBD2. V dropped 0 bases and J dropped 10; count of bases not matched to a gene: 7. The CDR3 is 16 amino acids. CDR1 MDHEN and CDR2 SYDVKM come from the germline V gene. CDR3 coding DNA: TGTGCCAGCAGTTTATGGACTAGCGGGAGCCTGATCGAGCAGTTCTTC. This sequence encodes CASSLWTSGSLIEQFF.

This clonotype was observed a handful of times. The junction and the germline gene differ at one end; a read error may be behind it. This chain joins TRBV15 and TRBJ1-4; perhaps TRBD1 as D (5 bases). CDR1 is LNHNV, CDR2 YYDKDF, per germline (reference sequence). The CDR3 length is 15 residues. The CDR3 DNA sequence: TGTGCCACCAGCAGTTCCGGGGCTAGGGGTGAAAAACTGTTTTTC. This translates into CATSSSGARGEKLFF.